These 9 T cell receptor beta chains came from one sample sequenced in a study of cytomegalovirus exposure and HLA in healthy donors. Primers: 60 Vbeta forward and 13 Jbeta reverse. Some clones are missing from TCRdb's copy, which holds only in-frame ones; the method was immunoSEQ multiplex PCR. The sample includes some 150,000 clones, 60% to 80% seen only once; the top ten take around 1%. Material: PBMCs. The receptors derive from a male donor in good health and CMV-seronegative.

V and J are TRBV11-3 and TRBJ2-7; TRBD1 matches 10 bases. Germline CDR1 reads SGHNT; CDR2 reads YENEEA. V lost 3 bases, J lost 3 bases, and 5 bases stayed unmatched. This CDR3 has 15 amino acids. CDR3 sequence reads: CASSFLGQGGYEQYF. The CDR3 bases are TGTGCCAGCAGCTTCTTAGGACAGGGGGGCTACGAGCAGTACTTC. Full variable domain (rest looked up from reference TRBV11-3 and TRBJ2-7): EAGVVQSPRYKIIEKKQPVAFWCNPISGHNTLYWYLQNLGQGPELLIRYENEEAVDDSQLPKDRFSAERLKGVDSTLKIQPAELGDSAVYLCASSFLGQGGYEQYFGPGTRLTVT.

The chain is built from TRBV2 and TRBJ2-1, with D possibly TRBD2 on 6 matching bases. Trimming shortened V by 2 bases and J by 12 bases, and 14 bases separated the two germline ends. Germline values: CDR1 SNHLY, CDR2 FYNNEI. This CDR3 has 13 residues. In nucleotides, the CDR3 is TGTGCCAGCAGTGAACAGACTAGAGCGGGGCAGTTCTTC. Translation gives CASSEQTRAGQFF.

V gene TRBV6-1 combines with J gene TRBJ1-2; 10 bases match TRBD1. This CDR3 is 14 amino acids long. V gave up 1 base and J gave up 5 bases; unmatched junction bases: 1. In germline, CDR1 is MNHNS, CDR2 SASEGT. The CDR3, as DNA: TGTGCCAGCAGTGAAGAGGACAGGGGGTATGGCTACACCTTC. It codes for CASSEEDRGYGYTF.

V is TRBV7-3 and J is TRBJ1-2, with 11 bases matching TRBD1. J lost 3 bases, V lost 5 bases, and 5 bases had no gene match. The CDR3 runs 15 residues. CDR1 and CDR2 (germline): SGHTA, FQGTGA. Written as DNA, the CDR3 is TGTGCCAGCAGCACGCGGACAGGGGGCCACTATGGCTACACCTTC. This gives the protein CASSTRTGGHYGYTF.

This clone was picked up one time. The DNA for the CDR3 is TGTGCCAGCAGGTGGACTAGCGGCAACAATGAGCAGTTCTTC. Translating gives CASRWTSGNNEQFF. The V and J genes are TRBV27 and TRBJ2-1, with 10 bases that match TRBD2. This CDR3 has 14 residues. The V and J ends lost 6 bases and 5 bases, in that order; junction bases with no gene match: 4. Looked up from germline, CDR1 is MNHEY and CDR2 is SMNVEV (reference sequence).

This sequence joins TRBV9 and TRBJ2-5, with 8 nucleotides matching TRBD2. The CDR3 has 15 residues. The germline V gene encodes CDR1 SGDLS and CDR2 YYNGEE. Trimming cost V 0 bases and J 5 bases; bases outside gene matches: 6. The CDR3 region is CASSVASRGDETQYF. For the CDR3, the DNA is TGTGCCAGCAGCGTAGCATCGCGGGGGGATGAGACCCAGTACTTC.

The gene calls are TRBV6-1 and TRBJ1-3; D may be TRBD1 (5 bases). The germline V gene has CDR1 MNHNS and CDR2 SASEGT. Trimming pared 4 bases from V and 0 bases from J, leaving 16 bases between. CDR3 length: 17 amino acids. CDR3 bases: TGTGCCAGCAGTGTCGCACACGGGGGGAGCTCTGGAAACACCATATATTTT. Translation gives CASSVAHGGSSGNTIYF.

The chain is built from TRBV7-2 and TRBJ2-3; 8 nucleotides line up with TRBD2. Germline V lookup: CDR1 SGHTA, CDR2 FQGNSA. The ends lost 1 base at V and 2 bases at J; junction bases unmatched: 8. The CDR3 is made up of 17 amino acids. The CDR3 DNA follows: TGTGCCAGCAGCTTAGTGGGCGGCGGGGGGAACACAGATACGCAGTATTTT. Its protein product is CASSLVGGGGNTDTQYF.

The chain couples TRBV4-3 to TRBJ2-7; D is perhaps TRBD2 (5 bases). The germline V gene has CDR1 LGHNA and CDR2 YSLEER. The CDR3 contains 17 residues. V lost 0 bases, J lost 2 bases, and 17 bases lay in between. The CDR3 DNA follows: TGCGCCAGCAGCCAAGATAGGGTGAGGGTACGAACCTACGAGCAGTACTTC. It yields the protein CASSQDRVRVRTYEQYF.